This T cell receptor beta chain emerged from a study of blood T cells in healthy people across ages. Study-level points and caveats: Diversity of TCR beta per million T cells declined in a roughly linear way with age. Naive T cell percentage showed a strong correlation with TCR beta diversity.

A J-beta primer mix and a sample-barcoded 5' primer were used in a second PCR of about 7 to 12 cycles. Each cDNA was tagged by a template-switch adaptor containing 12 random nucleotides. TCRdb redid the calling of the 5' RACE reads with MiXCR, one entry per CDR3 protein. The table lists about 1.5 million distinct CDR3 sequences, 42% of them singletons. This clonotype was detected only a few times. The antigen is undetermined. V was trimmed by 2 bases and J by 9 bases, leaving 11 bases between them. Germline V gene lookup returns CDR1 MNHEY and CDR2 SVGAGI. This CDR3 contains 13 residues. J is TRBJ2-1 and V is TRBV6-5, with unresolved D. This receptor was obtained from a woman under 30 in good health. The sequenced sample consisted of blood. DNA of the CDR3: TGTGCCAGCAGTTACCCTGGTATTGGTGAGCAGTTCTTC. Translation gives CASSYPGIGEQFF.